This T cell receptor beta chain was retrieved from a study of T cell responses to AZD1222 COVID-19 vaccine. The table came from immunoSEQ multiplex PCR; TCRdb's copy has only in-frame clones and leaves some out. Of over 100,000 clones in the sample, approximately 85% were seen once. Concerning this clone: Its antigen is as yet unknown.

Germline V gene lookup returns CDR1 MNHEY and CDR2 SMNVEV (reference sequence). The CDR3 length is 17 residues. With 1 base removed from V and 6 bases from J, the gap between germline ends came to 19 bases. Study-wide findings and caveats: In all cases, repertoires were sampled only after the peak T cell response. Across spike, vaccine-associated CD4 TCRs were found, dominant at 160-218 and 743-854. Nearly half of spike-specific TCRs reportedly go after variant regions that carry no mutations. Females made up more of the donors, who were largely white British, and clonal diversity may have come out too low.

V gene TRBV27 combines with J gene TRBJ1-5; tentatively, D is TRBD1 (5 bases). The sequence came from an adult in good health. Sample: peripheral blood, taken on day 0 of MenACWY control vaccination. The CDR3 DNA reads TGTGCCAGCAGTTTATTAGCACAGGCAGGGACCGGTCAGCCCCAGCATTTT. It yields the protein CASSLLAQAGTGQPQHF.